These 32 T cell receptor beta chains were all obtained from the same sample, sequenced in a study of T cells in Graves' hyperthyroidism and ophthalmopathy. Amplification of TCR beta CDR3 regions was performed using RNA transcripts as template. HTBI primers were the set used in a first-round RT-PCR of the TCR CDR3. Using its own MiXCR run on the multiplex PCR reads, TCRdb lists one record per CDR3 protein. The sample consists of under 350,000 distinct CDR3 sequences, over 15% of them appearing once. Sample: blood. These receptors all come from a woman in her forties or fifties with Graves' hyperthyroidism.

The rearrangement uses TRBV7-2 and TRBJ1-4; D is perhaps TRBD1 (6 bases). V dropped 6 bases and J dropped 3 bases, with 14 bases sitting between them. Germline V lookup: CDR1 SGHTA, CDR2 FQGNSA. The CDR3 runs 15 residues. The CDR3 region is CASRRGFASNEKLFF. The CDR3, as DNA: TGTGCCAGCAGGAGGGGGTTTGCGTCTAATGAAAAACTGTTTTTT.

CDR3 protein: CASSGGHLNTEAFF. The CDR3 nucleotides are TGCGCCAGCAGTGGGGGACACCTGAACACTGAAGCTTTCTTT. The chain combines TRBV10-2 with TRBJ1-1, with a possible D match to TRBD1 (6 bases). Deletions cut 4 bases from V and 0 bases from J, with 9 bases between. Germline V CDR1 and CDR2: WSHSY, SAAADI. This CDR3 comprises 14 residues.

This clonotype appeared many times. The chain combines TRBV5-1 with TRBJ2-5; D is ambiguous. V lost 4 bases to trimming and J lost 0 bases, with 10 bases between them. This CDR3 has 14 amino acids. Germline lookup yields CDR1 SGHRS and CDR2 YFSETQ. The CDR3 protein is CASSRDGYQETQYF. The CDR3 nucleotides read TGCGCCAGCAGCCGAGACGGATACCAAGAGACCCAGTACTTC.

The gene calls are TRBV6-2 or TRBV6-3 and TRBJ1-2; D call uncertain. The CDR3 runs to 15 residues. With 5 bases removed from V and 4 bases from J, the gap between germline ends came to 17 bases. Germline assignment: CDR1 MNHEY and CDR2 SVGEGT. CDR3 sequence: CASSGQTELSYGYTF. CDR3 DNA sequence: TGTGCCAGCAGTGGTCAAACAGAATTGTCCTATGGCTACACCTTC.

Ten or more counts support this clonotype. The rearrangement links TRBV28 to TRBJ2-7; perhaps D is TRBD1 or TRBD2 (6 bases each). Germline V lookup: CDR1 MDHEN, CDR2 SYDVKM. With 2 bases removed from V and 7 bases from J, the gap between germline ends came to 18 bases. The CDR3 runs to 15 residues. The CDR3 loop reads CASSLGGPLRGEQYF. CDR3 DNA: TGTGCCAGCAGTTTAGGGGGGCCCCTGCGTGGGGAGCAGTACTTC. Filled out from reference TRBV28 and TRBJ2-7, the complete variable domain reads DVKVTQSSRYLVKRTGEKVFLECVQDMDHENMFWYRQDPGLGLRLIYFSYDVKMKEKGDIPEGYSVSREKKERFSLILESASTNQTSMYLCASSLGGPLRGEQYFGPGTRLTVT.

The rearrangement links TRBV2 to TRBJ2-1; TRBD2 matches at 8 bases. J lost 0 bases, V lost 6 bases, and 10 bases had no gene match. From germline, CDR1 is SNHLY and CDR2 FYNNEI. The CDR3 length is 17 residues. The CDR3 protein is CASRQRGSFSSYNEQFF. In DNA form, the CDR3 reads TGTGCCAGCAGGCAGCGGGGGTCCTTCAGCTCCTACAATGAGCAGTTCTTC.

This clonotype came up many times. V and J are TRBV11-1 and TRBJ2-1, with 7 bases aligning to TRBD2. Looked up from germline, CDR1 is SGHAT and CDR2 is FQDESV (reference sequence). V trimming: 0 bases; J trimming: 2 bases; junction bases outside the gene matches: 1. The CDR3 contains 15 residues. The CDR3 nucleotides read TGTGCCAGCAGCTTAGCGGGGGGGGCCTACAATGAGCAGTTCTTC. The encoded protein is CASSLAGGAYNEQFF.

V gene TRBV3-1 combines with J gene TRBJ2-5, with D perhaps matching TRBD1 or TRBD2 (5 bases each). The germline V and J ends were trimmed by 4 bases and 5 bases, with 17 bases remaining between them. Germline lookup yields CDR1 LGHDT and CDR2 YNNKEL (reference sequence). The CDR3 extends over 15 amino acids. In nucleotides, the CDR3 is TGTGCCAGCAGCCTCACCGCCGGGGCCTTGGAGACCCAGTACTTC. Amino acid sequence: CASSLTAGALETQYF.

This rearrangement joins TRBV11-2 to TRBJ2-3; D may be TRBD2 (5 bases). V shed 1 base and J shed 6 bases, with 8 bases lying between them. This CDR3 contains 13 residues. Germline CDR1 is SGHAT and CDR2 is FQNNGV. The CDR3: CASSLASLDTQYF. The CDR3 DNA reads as TGTGCCAGCAGCTTAGCTAGCCTCGATACGCAGTATTTT.

The CDR3: CASSPREQSNTEAFF. CDR3 DNA sequence: TGTGCCAGCTCACCGAGGGAACAGTCGAACACTGAAGCTTTCTTT. This sequence joins TRBV18 and TRBJ1-1; unclear D gene. This CDR3 comprises 15 residues. Germline V lookup: CDR1 KGHSH, CDR2 LQKENI. Trimming pared 3 bases from V and 1 base from J, leaving 12 bases between. Together with reference TRBV18 and TRBJ1-1, the CDR3 gives the full variable domain: NAGVMQNPRHLVRRRGQEARLRCSPMKGHSHVYWYRQLPEEGLKFMVYLQKENIIDESGMPKERFSAEFPKEGPSILRIQQVVRGDSAAYFCASSPREQSNTEAFFGQGTRLTVV.

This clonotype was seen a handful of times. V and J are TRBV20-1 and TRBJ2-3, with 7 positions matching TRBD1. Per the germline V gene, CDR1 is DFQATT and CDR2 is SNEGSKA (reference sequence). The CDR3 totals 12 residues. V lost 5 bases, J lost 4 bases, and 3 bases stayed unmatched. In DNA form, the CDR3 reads TGCAGTGCTCCTACAGGGGCAGATACGCAGTATTTT. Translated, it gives CSAPTGADTQYF.

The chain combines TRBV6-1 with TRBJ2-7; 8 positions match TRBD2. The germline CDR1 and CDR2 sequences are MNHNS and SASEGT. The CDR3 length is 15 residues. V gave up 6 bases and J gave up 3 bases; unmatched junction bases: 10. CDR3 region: CASSPGTSGLYEQYF. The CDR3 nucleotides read TGTGCCAGCAGCCCTGGGACTAGTGGACTCTACGAGCAGTACTTC.

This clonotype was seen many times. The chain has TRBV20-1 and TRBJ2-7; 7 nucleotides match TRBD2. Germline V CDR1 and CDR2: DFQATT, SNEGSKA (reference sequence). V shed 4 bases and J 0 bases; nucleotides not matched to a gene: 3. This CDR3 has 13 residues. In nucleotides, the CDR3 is TGCAGTGCTACCGGGAGGCCCTCCTACGAGCAGTACTTC. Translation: CSATGRPSYEQYF.

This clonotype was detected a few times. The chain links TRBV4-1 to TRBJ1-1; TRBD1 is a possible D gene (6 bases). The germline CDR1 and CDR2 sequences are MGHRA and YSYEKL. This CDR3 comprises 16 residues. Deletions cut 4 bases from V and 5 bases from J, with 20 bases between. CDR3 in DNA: TGCGCCAGCAGCCCCGGACAGACCGGATCTGGAACTGAAGCTTTCTTT. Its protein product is CASSPGQTGSGTEAFF.

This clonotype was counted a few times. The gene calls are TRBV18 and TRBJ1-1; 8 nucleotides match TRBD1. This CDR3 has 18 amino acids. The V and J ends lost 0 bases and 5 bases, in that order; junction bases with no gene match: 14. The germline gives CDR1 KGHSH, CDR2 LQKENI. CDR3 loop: CASSPPPWQGARYTEAFF. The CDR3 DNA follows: TGTGCCAGCTCACCACCACCGTGGCAGGGGGCGAGGTATACTGAAGCTTTCTTT.

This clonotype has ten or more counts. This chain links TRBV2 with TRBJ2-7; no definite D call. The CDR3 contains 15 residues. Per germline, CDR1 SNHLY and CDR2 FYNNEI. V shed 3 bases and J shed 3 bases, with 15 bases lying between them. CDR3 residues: CASSEVVGLFYEQYF. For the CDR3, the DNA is TGTGCCAGCAGTGAGGTTGTCGGCTTATTCTACGAGCAGTACTTC.

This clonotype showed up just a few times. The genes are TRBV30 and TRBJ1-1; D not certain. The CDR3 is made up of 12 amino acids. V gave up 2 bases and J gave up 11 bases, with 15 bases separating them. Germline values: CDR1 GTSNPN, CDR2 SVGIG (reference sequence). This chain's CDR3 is CAWSPGPGWAFF. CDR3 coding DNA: TGTGCCTGGAGTCCCGGACCCGGATGGGCTTTCTTT.

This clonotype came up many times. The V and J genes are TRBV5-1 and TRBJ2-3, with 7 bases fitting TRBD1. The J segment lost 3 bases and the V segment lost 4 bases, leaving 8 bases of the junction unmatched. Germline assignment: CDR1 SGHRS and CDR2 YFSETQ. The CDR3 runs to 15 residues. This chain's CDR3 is CASSVTGTVTDTQYF. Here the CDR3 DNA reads TGCGCCAGCAGCGTAACCGGGACAGTAACAGATACGCAGTATTTT. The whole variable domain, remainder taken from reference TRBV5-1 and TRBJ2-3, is KAGVTQTPRYLIKTRGQQVTLSCSPISGHRSVSWYQQTPGQGLQFLFEYFSETQRNKGNFPGRFSGRQFSNSRSEMNVSTLELGDSALYLCASSVTGTVTDTQYFGPGTRLTVL.

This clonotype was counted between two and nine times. The CDR3 sequence: CSAREAMTDTQYF. The CDR3 coding sequence is TGCAGTGCTAGAGAAGCTATGACAGATACGCAGTATTTT. The genes are TRBV20-1 and TRBJ2-3; D not resolved. CDR1 is DFQATT and CDR2 is SNEGSKA in the germline V gene (reference sequence). CDR3 length: 13 residues. V lost 0 bases to trimming and J lost 3 bases, with 7 bases between them.

Here the CDR3 reads CASSLADRGGRYEQYV. Written as DNA, the CDR3 is TGTGCCAGCAGCTTGGCCGACAGGGGGGGACGATACGAGCAGTACGTC. This chain uses TRBV5-4 with TRBJ2-7; TRBD1 aligns across 9 bases. V lost 0 bases and J lost 4; bases outside the gene matches: 8. Germline CDR1 SGHNT, CDR2 YYREEE (reference sequence). There are 16 residues in the CDR3.

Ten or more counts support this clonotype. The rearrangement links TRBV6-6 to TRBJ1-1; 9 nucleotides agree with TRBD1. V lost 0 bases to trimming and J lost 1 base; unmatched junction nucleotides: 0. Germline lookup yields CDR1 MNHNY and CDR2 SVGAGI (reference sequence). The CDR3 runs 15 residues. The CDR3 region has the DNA TGTGCCAGCAGTTACTCGGACAGGGGGAACACTGAAGCTTTCTTT. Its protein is CASSYSDRGNTEAFF.

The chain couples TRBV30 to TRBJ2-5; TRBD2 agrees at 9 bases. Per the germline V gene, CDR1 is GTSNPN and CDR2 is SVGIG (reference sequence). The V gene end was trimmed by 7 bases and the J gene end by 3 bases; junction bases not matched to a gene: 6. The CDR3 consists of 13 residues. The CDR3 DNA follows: TGTGCCTCGACGCGGGGGGGGGAAGAGACCCAGTACTTC. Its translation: CASTRGGEETQYF.

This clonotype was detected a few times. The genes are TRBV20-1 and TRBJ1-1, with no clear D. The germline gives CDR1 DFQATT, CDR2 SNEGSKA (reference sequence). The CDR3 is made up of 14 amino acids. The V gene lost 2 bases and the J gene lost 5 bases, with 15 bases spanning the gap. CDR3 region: CSARNLPGRTEAFF. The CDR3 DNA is TGCAGTGCTAGAAACTTACCTGGCAGGACTGAAGCTTTCTTT.

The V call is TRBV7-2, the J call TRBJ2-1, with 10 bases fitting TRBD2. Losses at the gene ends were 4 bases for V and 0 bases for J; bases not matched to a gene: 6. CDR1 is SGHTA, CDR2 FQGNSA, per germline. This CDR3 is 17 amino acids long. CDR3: CASSSPAGGASYNEQFF. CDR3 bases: TGTGCCAGCAGCTCCCCAGCGGGGGGGGCCTCCTACAATGAGCAGTTCTTC.

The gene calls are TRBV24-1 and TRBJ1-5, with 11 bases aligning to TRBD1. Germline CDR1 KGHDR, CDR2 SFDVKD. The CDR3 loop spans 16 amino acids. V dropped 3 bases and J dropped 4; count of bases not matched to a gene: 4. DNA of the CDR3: TGTGCCACCAGTGATGCCGGGACAGGGGGAAATCAGCCCCAGCATTTT. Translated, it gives CATSDAGTGGNQPQHF.

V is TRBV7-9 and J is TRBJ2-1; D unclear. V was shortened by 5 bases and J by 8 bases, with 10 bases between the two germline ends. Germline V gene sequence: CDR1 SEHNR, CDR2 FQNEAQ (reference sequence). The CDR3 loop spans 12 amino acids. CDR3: CASSLVFDEQFF. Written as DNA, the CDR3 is TGTGCCAGCAGCCTTGTGTTTGATGAGCAGTTCTTC.

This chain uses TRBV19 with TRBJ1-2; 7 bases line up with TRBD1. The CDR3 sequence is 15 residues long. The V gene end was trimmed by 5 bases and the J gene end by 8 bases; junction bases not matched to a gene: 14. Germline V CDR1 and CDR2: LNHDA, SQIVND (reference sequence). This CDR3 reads CASSSETGPGGGYTF. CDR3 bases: TGTGCCAGTAGTTCCGAGACAGGGCCCGGGGGAGGCTACACCTTC.

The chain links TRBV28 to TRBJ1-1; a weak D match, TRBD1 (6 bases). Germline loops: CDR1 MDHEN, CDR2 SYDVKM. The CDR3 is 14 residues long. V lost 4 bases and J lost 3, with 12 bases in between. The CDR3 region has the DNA TGTGCCAGCAGTTCCAGAAAGGGGGACACTGAAGCTTTCTTT. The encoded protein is CASSSRKGDTEAFF. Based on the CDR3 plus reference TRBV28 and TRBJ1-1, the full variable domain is DVKVTQSSRYLVKRTGEKVFLECVQDMDHENMFWYRQDPGLGLRLIYFSYDVKMKEKGDIPEGYSVSREKKERFSLILESASTNQTSMYLCASSSRKGDTEAFFGQGTRLTVV.

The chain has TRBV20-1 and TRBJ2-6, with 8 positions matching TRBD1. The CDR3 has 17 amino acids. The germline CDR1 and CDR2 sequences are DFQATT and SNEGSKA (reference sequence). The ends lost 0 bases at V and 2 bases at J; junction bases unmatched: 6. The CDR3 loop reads CSARDGQGPPGANVLTF. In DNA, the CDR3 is TGCAGTGCTAGAGATGGACAGGGCCCCCCTGGGGCCAACGTCCTGACTTTC.

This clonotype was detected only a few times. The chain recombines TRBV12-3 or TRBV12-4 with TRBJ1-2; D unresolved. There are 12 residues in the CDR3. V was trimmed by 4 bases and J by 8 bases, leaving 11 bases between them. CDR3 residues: CASSYPIVGYTF. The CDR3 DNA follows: TGTGCCAGCAGTTATCCTATAGTCGGCTACACCTTC.

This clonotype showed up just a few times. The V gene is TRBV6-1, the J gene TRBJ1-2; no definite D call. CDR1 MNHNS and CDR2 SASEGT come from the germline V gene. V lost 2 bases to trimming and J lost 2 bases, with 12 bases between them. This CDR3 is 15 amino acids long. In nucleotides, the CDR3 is TGTGCCAGCAGTGAACGGGGTCAGGTCAACTATGGCTACACCTTC. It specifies CASSERGQVNYGYTF.

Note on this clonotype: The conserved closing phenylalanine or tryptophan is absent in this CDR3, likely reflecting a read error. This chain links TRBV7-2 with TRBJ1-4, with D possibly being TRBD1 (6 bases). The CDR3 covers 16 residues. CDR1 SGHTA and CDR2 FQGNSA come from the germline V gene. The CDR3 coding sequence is TGTGCCAGCAGCTCAATCTGGACAGCAACTAATGAAAAGCTGTTTCTT. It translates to CASSSIWTATNEKLFL.